What follows is one T cell receptor (beta chain) and its context. As yet, its antigen is unknown. This PCR relied on a set of 60 Vbeta primers and 13 Jbeta primers. Method: immunoSEQ multiplex PCR; TCRdb's copy keeps in-frame clones and lacks some. The sample lists roughly 100,000 clones, more than 60% occurring once. The data stem from a study of cytomegalovirus exposure and HLA in healthy donors. Study findings and constraints: Testing in vitro showed a few CMV-associated chains specific for CMV antigens. Later, an analysis showed that TCR beta chains associated with HLA were more clonally expanded than others that were equally common. According to a later analysis, donors in an Asian-associated ancestry cluster reportedly had fewer N-insertions than the roughly 640-donor mean.

Nominally healthy donors provided the samples, though records likely missed some immune exposures. The germline CDR1 and CDR2 sequences are SGHAT and FQDESV (reference sequence). The CDR3 extends over 14 amino acids. V dropped 5 bases and J dropped 0 bases, with 10 bases sitting between them. Sequencing was performed on PBMCs. The rearrangement uses TRBV11-1 and TRBJ1-1, with a weak D call TRBD1 (6 bases). The TCR sequence derives from a man aged 60-69 years in good health and CMV-seronegative. The CDR3 sequence: CASSVRDMNTEAFF. The CDR3 DNA is TGTGCCAGCAGCGTTAGGGACATGAACACTGAAGCTTTCTTT.